These 28 T cell receptor beta chains were sequenced from one sample in a study of Graves' ophthalmopathy and Graves' hyperthyroidism. Amplification targeted the TCR beta CDR3 regions, with RNA transcripts as the source material. HTBI primers were employed in first-round RT-PCR, then a second-round multiplex PCR followed. Via MiXCR, TCRdb re-called the multiplex PCR reads, giving one row per CDR3 protein. The table lists 11,000 to 15,000 distinct CDR3 sequences, approximately 53% of them singletons, with 45% in the top ten. The sequencing sample was made of peripheral blood. The receptors were gathered from a woman aged 25 to 39 with Graves' ophthalmopathy.

Note on this clonotype: Lacking the conserved final phenylalanine or tryptophan, this CDR3 likely reflects a read error. The chain links TRBV5-5 to TRBJ1-5; tentative D call: TRBD1 (5 bases). The CDR3 is 15 amino acids. Per the germline V gene, CDR1 is SGHKS and CDR2 is YYEKEE (reference sequence). This CDR3 is CTSSSRDGCIQPQHS. CDR3 nucleotide sequence: TGTACCAGCAGTTCCCGGGACGGGTGTATTCAGCCCCAGCATTCT.

The chain carries TRBV6-1 and TRBJ1-1, with 7 bases matching TRBD1. Germline CDR1 MNHNS, CDR2 SASEGT. The CDR3 is made up of 12 amino acids. Trimming cost V 4 bases and J 11 bases; bases outside gene matches: 7. The CDR3, as DNA: TGTGCCAGCAGTGCCGTGGAGGGGGCGGCTTTCTTT. Translated: CASSAVEGAAFF.

Comments on this clonotype: The conserved phenylalanine or tryptophan normally closing the CDR3 is absent here, so this likely arose from a read error. The chain has TRBV10-3 and TRBJ2-7; D not certain. The CDR3 length is 15 residues. Per germline, CDR1 ENHRY and CDR2 SYGVKD. CDR3 coding DNA: TGTGCCATTAGTGATAGAGAACAGTGGGCCTATGAGCAGTACTTG. This gives the protein CAISDREQWAYEQYL.

Note on this clonotype: The conserved closing phenylalanine or tryptophan is absent in this CDR3, likely reflecting a read error. V gene TRBV12-3 or TRBV12-4 combines with J gene TRBJ2-7; D is undetermined. V was clipped by 2 bases and J by 2 bases, with 7 bases between them. The CDR3 has 13 residues. CDR3 sequence: CASSLPATYEQYL. The CDR3, as DNA: TGTGCCAGCAGTTTACCCGCGACCTACGAGCAGTACCTC.

J is TRBJ1-1 and V is TRBV20-1; 7 positions match TRBD1. Germline V gene lookup returns CDR1 DFQATT and CDR2 SNEGSKA (reference sequence). J gave up 3 bases and V 0 bases, and 7 bases lay outside the gene matches. CDR3 size: 15 residues. CDR3 nucleotide sequence: TGCAGTGCTAGAGATTGGGACAGAAGGGACACTGAAGCTTTCTTT. Encoded protein: CSARDWDRRDTEAFF.

The CDR3 spells CASSRPGTGGLGETQYF. The CDR3, as DNA: TGTGCCAGCAGCCGTCCCGGGACAGGGGGCCTGGGAGAGACCCAGTACTTC. The J gene is TRBJ2-5, the V gene TRBV7-2; 12 bases are shared with TRBD1. Per the germline V gene, CDR1 is SGHTA and CDR2 is FQGNSA. The CDR3 is made up of 17 amino acids. With V trimmed by 5 bases and J by 4 bases, 11 bases remained unmatched.

Many counts were recorded for this clonotype. This chain connects TRBV20-1 to TRBJ1-1; D perhaps matches TRBD1 (5 bases). CDR3 size: 15 residues. The V and J ends lost 6 bases and 1 base respectively, with 18 bases between them. Germline assignment: CDR1 DFQATT and CDR2 SNEGSKA (reference sequence). The DNA of the CDR3 is TGCAGTGCCCCTATCTATGAGGGGTCGAACACTGAAGCTTTCTTT. Protein sequence: CSAPIYEGSNTEAFF.

This chain connects TRBV14 to TRBJ2-7, with TRBD2 as a possible D gene (5 bases). V dropped 5 bases and J dropped 2 bases, with 19 bases sitting between them. Germline V gene sequence: CDR1 SGHDN, CDR2 FVKESK. The CDR3 covers 16 residues. The CDR3 DNA is TGTGCCAGCAGCGGAGTAGACGGCGGGTATCCCTACGAGCAGTACTTC. Its protein product is CASSGVDGGYPYEQYF.

Ten or more counts support this clonotype. V usage is TRBV29-1 and J usage is TRBJ2-7; D gene ambiguous. Trimming stripped 2 bases from V and 2 bases from J, with 7 bases between. The germline CDR1 and CDR2 sequences are SQVTM and ANQGSEA. The CDR3 length is 12 residues. CDR3 sequence (DNA): TGCAGCGTTGAACGGGCCCCCTACGAGCAGTACTTC. Translating gives CSVERAPYEQYF.

V usage is TRBV6-5 and J usage is TRBJ2-1, with D perhaps matching TRBD2 (6 bases). The germline V gene encodes CDR1 MNHEY and CDR2 SVGAGI. This CDR3 is 16 amino acids long. V was shortened by 3 bases and J by 1 base, with 13 bases between the two germline ends. CDR3 loop: CASSYGGSQSYNEQFF. CDR3 DNA: TGTGCCAGCAGTTATGGGGGGTCGCAGTCCTACAATGAGCAGTTCTTC.

This clonotype was observed a handful of times. Sequence at one end of the junction differs from germline and may be a read error. CDR3 protein: CSANRGIYEQYF. The CDR3 bases are TGCAGCGCTAACAGGGGGATCTACGAGCAGTACTTC. The chain has TRBV20-1 and TRBJ2-7; 8 bases fit TRBD1. In germline, CDR1 is DFQATT, CDR2 SNEGSKA (reference sequence). This CDR3 contains 12 residues.

This clonotype was detected many times. The rearrangement uses TRBV10-3 and TRBJ2-1; 12 bases align to TRBD2. In germline, CDR1 is ENHRY, CDR2 SYGVKD. J was trimmed by 9 bases and V by 9 bases; bases with no gene match: 12. The CDR3 is made up of 15 amino acids. The CDR3 DNA reads TGTGCCATTCGACCGGGACTAGCGGGTTTGGGTGAGCAGTTCTTC. This translates into CAIRPGLAGLGEQFF.

The sample holds one count of this clonotype. The chain couples TRBV29-1 to TRBJ2-6; D uncertain. V shed 6 bases and J shed 2 bases, with 8 bases lying between them. The CDR3 contains 13 residues. The germline V gene has CDR1 SQVTM and CDR2 ANQGSEA. The CDR3 nucleotides are TGCAGCGTAGCAGGAGCTGGGGCCAACGTCCTGACTTTC. It yields the protein CSVAGAGANVLTF.

This clonotype is labeled as medium-sized. The V gene is TRBV10-1, the J gene TRBJ2-3; D remains unclear. CDR1 is WNHNN, CDR2 SYGVQD, per germline (reference sequence). This CDR3 comprises 12 residues. Trimming removed 3 bases from V and 7 bases from J, with 8 bases in between. Here the CDR3 DNA reads TGCGCCAGCAGTGATGTCCGAAATACGCAGTATTTT. Translation: CASSDVRNTQYF.

This clonotype was observed many times. The chain combines TRBV6-2 or TRBV6-3 with TRBJ1-5, with 7 bases that match TRBD1. Germline CDR1 is MNHEY and CDR2 is SVGEGT. The junction had 8 bases not matched to a gene; V was cut back by 6 bases and J by 3 bases. CDR3 length equals 15 residues. The CDR3 DNA sequence: TGTGCCAGCAGAGGAACAGGGGTGGACAATCAGCCCCAGCATTTT. Amino acid sequence: CASRGTGVDNQPQHF.

The chain uses TRBV19 and TRBJ2-1, with unresolved D. V lost 0 bases to trimming and J lost 2 bases, with 5 bases between them. The CDR3 consists of 14 residues. Germline V gives CDR1 LNHDA, CDR2 SQIVND (reference sequence). The CDR3 protein is CASSIDQPYNEQFF. CDR3 DNA sequence: TGTGCCAGTAGTATAGATCAGCCCTACAATGAGCAGTTCTTC.

This CDR3 reads CTNSSHDRGDTDTQYF. The DNA for the CDR3 is TGTACCAACAGTTCGCACGACAGGGGGGACACAGATACGCAGTATTTT. The V gene is TRBV6-2 or TRBV6-3, the J gene TRBJ2-3, with TRBD1 matching over 9 bases. The length of the CDR3 is 16 residues. Germline loops: CDR1 MNHEY, CDR2 SVGEGT.

V usage is TRBV5-5 and J usage is TRBJ1-6, with D unresolved. The ends were cut back, 1 base at V and 0 bases at J, with 8 bases in the middle. The germline gives CDR1 SGHKS, CDR2 YYEKEE (reference sequence). CDR3 size: 16 residues. The CDR3 DNA follows: TGTGCCAGCAGCTTGCTCTCGGCCTCCTATAATTCACCCCTCCACTTT. The encoded protein is CASSLLSASYNSPLHF.

A remark on this clonotype: Because the CDR3 is missing its conserved closing phenylalanine or tryptophan, this is likely a read error. No DNA is shown, since the ends of the CDR3 on it are uncertain; the CDR3 is the one TCRdb lists. This chain connects TRBV7-6 to TRBJ2-2; TRBD1 was called by the table and not checked on the DNA. Germline CDR1 is SGHVS and CDR2 is FNYEAQ. The CDR3 spans 15 residues, counting both ends. The CDR3 sequence: CASSIAGGNAGELVL.

The chain links TRBV9 to TRBJ2-7; the match to TRBD2 covers 14 bases. V lost 3 bases, J lost 5 bases, and 4 bases stayed unmatched. CDR1 and CDR2 (germline): SGDLS, YYNGEE. The CDR3 is made up of 15 amino acids. This CDR3 reads CASSGSTSGRDEQYV. CDR3 DNA sequence: TGTGCCAGCAGCGGGTCGACTAGCGGGAGGGACGAGCAGTACGTC.

The gene calls are TRBV25-1 and TRBJ2-7, with D maybe TRBD1 (5 bases). Per germline, CDR1 MGHDK and CDR2 SYGVNS. Trimming removed 6 bases from V and 0 bases from J, with 9 bases in between. The length of the CDR3 is 13 residues. The CDR3 sequence: CASSKTDSYEQYF. CDR3 DNA: TGTGCCAGCAGCAAGACAGACTCCTACGAGCAGTACTTC.

The chain is built from TRBV16 and TRBJ1-6; D not resolved. The V end lost 0 bases, the J end lost 7 bases, and 4 bases lay between the germline ends. The CDR3 is 13 amino acids. Germline CDR1 KGHSY, CDR2 FQNENV. The CDR3 DNA follows: TGTGCCAGCAGCCAATCCATGAATTCACCCCTCCACTTT. It encodes CASSQSMNSPLHF.

The V gene is TRBV10-1, the J gene TRBJ1-1; 7 bases fit TRBD1. Germline V gene lookup returns CDR1 WNHNN and CDR2 SYGVQD (reference sequence). Germline trimming cut 10 bases from V and 3 bases from J; bases unmatched to any gene: 8. The CDR3 has 13 amino acids. CDR3 in DNA: TGCGCCACCTCAGGGGGACGGGACACTGAAGCTTTCTTT. It specifies CATSGGRDTEAFF.

About this clonotype: This clone may be a read error of a much larger clone one base away. No conserved phenylalanine or tryptophan ends this CDR3, so it is likely a read error. The chain links TRBV7-7 to TRBJ2-2; D may be TRBD1 (6 bases). This CDR3 region has 13 residues. Germline V gene data show CDR1 as SSHAT and CDR2 as FNYEAQ (reference sequence). For the CDR3, the DNA is TGTGCTAGCAGCACAGGGTTGAGCGGGGAGCTGTTTCTT. It translates to CASSTGLSGELFL.

V is TRBV20-1 and J is TRBJ2-7; 9 bases fit TRBD2. The CDR3 has 15 residues. The V gene end was trimmed by 0 bases and the J gene end by 3 bases; junction bases not matched to a gene: 6. CDR1 and CDR2 from the germline V gene are DFQATT and SNEGSKA (reference sequence). CDR3 DNA: TGCAGTGCTAGAGATGAGCTAGCGGGGCACTACGAGCAGTACTTC. It is translated as CSARDELAGHYEQYF.

V and J are TRBV25-1 and TRBJ1-5, with D maybe TRBD1 (5 bases). This CDR3 region has 17 residues. Germline V lookup: CDR1 MGHDK, CDR2 SYGVNS. Trimming took off 3 bases at V and 3 bases at J, with 18 bases between the two ends. Here the CDR3 DNA reads TGTGCCAGCAGTGATTCTGAGGGGCCGGGGTACAATCAGCCCCAGCATTTT. Residues: CASSDSEGPGYNQPQHF.

Notes on this clonotype: This CDR3 is missing its conserved last phenylalanine or tryptophan, likely due to a read error. This sequence joins TRBV20-1 and TRBJ2-1; D gene uncertain. The CDR3 extends over 10 amino acids. Trimming removed 6 bases at V and 11 bases at J, with 11 bases between. The germline V gene encodes CDR1 DFQATT and CDR2 SNEGSKA (reference sequence). Here the CDR3 DNA reads TGCAGTGCCGCCTCGGTTAAGCAGTTCTCC. Protein sequence: CSAASVKQFS.

DNA for the CDR3: TGTGCCATCAGTGAGAGGCAGGGTACACCCCTCCACTTT. It encodes CAISERQGTPLHF. This sequence joins TRBV10-3 and TRBJ1-6; D may be TRBD1 (5 bases). CDR1 ENHRY and CDR2 SYGVKD come from the germline V gene. The V and J ends lost 2 bases and 11 bases respectively, with 10 bases between them. This CDR3 contains 13 residues.